This is a list of T cell receptor beta chains from one sample in a study of T cell responses to AZD1222 COVID-19 vaccine. Only in-frame clones appear in the TCRdb table, and some are missing; sequencing was by immunoSEQ multiplex PCR. The table has 150,000 to 200,000 clones, about nine tenths seen once; the top ten hold about 3.5%. The source was peripheral blood, collected 28 days after the second AZD1222 dose. The receptor source for this set is an adult who received the AZD1222 COVID-19 vaccine. The CDR3 runs from the conserved cysteine through the conserved F or W. D genes are given only for firm matches. Size tells how often a clone was seen (once, few, many) or the class of an expanded clone, and some rows leave it out.

TRBD1,TRBJ2-1,-,TRBV6-5,CASGTGRYNEQFF,TGTGCCAGCGGGACAGGACGCTACAATGAGCAGTTCTTC
TRBD1,TRBJ1-1,-,TRBV6-5,CASSYRGQGNTEAFF,TGTGCCAGCAGTTACAGGGGACAGGGGAACACTGAAGCTTTCTTT
-,TRBJ2-1,-,TRBV11-2,CASSLSYGSYNEQFF,TGTGCCAGCAGCTTATCGTACGGGTCCTACAATGAGCAGTTCTTC
TRBD2,TRBJ2-1,-,TRBV19,CASSIRRESSYEQFF,TGTGCCAGTAGTATTAGGCGGGAGTCTAGCTATGAGCAGTTCTTC
TRBD1,TRBJ1-4,-,TRBV6-5,CASSRIGTGREKLFF,TGTGCCAGCAGTAGAATCGGGACAGGGAGGGAAAAACTGTTTTTT
TRBD1,TRBJ2-5,-,TRBV3-1/TRBV3-2,CASSPLWGQDQETQYF,TGTGCCAGCAGCCCTTTATGGGGACAGGACCAAGAGACCCAGTACTTC
TRBD1,TRBJ1-1,-,TRBV27,CASIPRTGGNTEAFF,TGTGCCAGCATTCCACGGACAGGGGGGAACACTGAAGCTTTCTTT
TRBD1,TRBJ2-3,-,TRBV12-5,CASGLAGRTGSTDTQYF,TGTGCTAGTGGTTTGGCAGGAAGGACAGGGAGCACAGATACGCAGTATTTT
TRBD1,TRBJ2-7,-,TRBV7-9,CASSHQGQQSYEQYF,TGTGCCAGCAGCCACCAGGGACAGCAGTCCTACGAGCAGTACTTC
-,TRBJ1-5,once,TRBV3-1/TRBV3-2,CASSQQGSNQPQHF,TGTGCCAGCAGCCAACAGGGTAGCAATCAGCCCCAGCATTTT
-,TRBJ2-3,few,TRBV29-1,CSGGSGFSTDTQYF,TGCAGCGGGGGTAGCGGATTTAGCACAGATACGCAGTATTTT
-,TRBJ2-7,-,TRBV23-1,CASSQSGGEQYF,TGCGCCAGCAGTCAATCAGGGGGCGAGCAGTACTTC
-,TRBJ1-2,-,TRBV3-1/TRBV3-2,CASSQARTVNYGYTF,TGTGCCAGCAGCCAGGCTAGGACAGTTAACTATGGCTACACCTTC
TRBD1,TRBJ1-3,-,TRBV7-2,CASSPDRGTGNTIYF,TGTGCCAGCAGCCCAGACAGGGGTACAGGAAACACCATATATTTT
TRBD2,TRBJ2-7,-,TRBV3-1/TRBV3-2,CASSSRGVAGEQYF,TGTGCCAGCAGCTCGCGAGGGGTAGCGGGCGAGCAGTACTTC
-,TRBJ2-7,-,TRBV21-1,CASNLTSSFEQYF,TGTGCCAGCAACTTGACTAGCAGTTTCGAGCAGTACTTC
TRBD1,TRBJ1-3,-,TRBV24-1,CATSDGQGTGNTIYF,TGTGCCACCAGTGACGGACAGGGGACTGGAAACACCATATATTTT
-,TRBJ1-5,-,TRBV7-6,CASTTLGEPQHF,TGTGCCAGCACCACTTTGGGGGAGCCCCAGCATTTT
-,TRBJ1-6,-,TRBV5-6,CASSPGGQNSPLHF,TGTGCCAGCAGCCCCGGGGGGCAGAATTCACCCCTCCACTTT
-,TRBJ2-7,-,TRBV3-1/TRBV3-2,CASSPQLASEQYF,TGTGCCAGCAGCCCCCAACTAGCTAGCGAGCAGTACTTC
-,TRBJ1-1,-,TRBV6-6,CASSYGDGVNTEAFF,TGTGCCAGCAGTTACGGGGACGGAGTGAACACTGAAGCTTTCTTT
-,TRBJ1-4,-,TRBV7-2,CASSSRGEKLFF,TGTGCCAGCAGCTCAAGGGGTGAAAAACTGTTTTTT
TRBD1,TRBJ1-2,-,TRBV9,CASSVDRQGRYGYTF,TGTGCCAGCAGCGTAGATCGACAGGGTCGCTATGGCTACACCTTC
-,TRBJ2-3,-,TRBV30,CAWSVLGGTDTQYF,TGTGCCTGGAGTGTACTAGGGGGCACAGATACGCAGTATTTT
-,TRBJ2-7,once,TRBV5-1,CASSPTSLIADYEQYF,TGCGCCAGCAGCCCCACTAGCCTCATCGCCGATTACGAGCAGTACTTC
TRBD1,TRBJ1-5,-,TRBV18,CASSPEGQGRDQPQHF,TGTGCCAGCTCACCCGAGGGACAGGGAAGGGATCAGCCCCAGCATTTT
TRBD2,TRBJ2-5,-,TRBV5-4,CASRLAGGEGRQETQYF,TGTGCCAGCAGATTAGCGGGAGGCGAAGGTCGCCAAGAGACCCAGTACTTC
-,TRBJ2-1,-,TRBV6-5,CASQLLGGGAEEFF,TGTGCCAGTCAGTTACTGGGAGGGGGGGCTGAGGAGTTCTTC
-,TRBJ2-2,-,TRBV24-1,CATSAFKTESNTGELFF,TGTGCCACCAGTGCCTTCAAGACAGAATCGAACACCGGGGAGCTGTTTTTT
TRBD2,TRBJ2-2,-,TRBV4-1,CASRSGTSPNTGELFF,TGCGCCAGCAGGAGTGGGACTAGTCCGAACACCGGGGAGCTGTTTTTT
TRBD1,TRBJ1-5,-,TRBV10-2,CASSESTGINQPQHF,TGCGCCAGCAGTGAGTCGACAGGGATCAATCAGCCCCAGCATTTT
-,TRBJ2-2,-,TRBV28,CASRTPVKAPGELFF,TGTGCCAGCAGAACACCAGTTAAGGCGCCCGGGGAGCTGTTTTTT
TRBD2,TRBJ2-2,-,TRBV4-1,CASSQAGGNTGELFF,TGCGCCAGCAGCCAAGCGGGAGGGAACACCGGGGAGCTGTTTTTT
-,TRBJ2-7,-,TRBV6-5,CASSFRTLGYEQYF,TGTGCCAGCAGTTTCAGAACTCTTGGCTACGAGCAGTACTTC
-,TRBJ1-1,-,TRBV7-8,CASSRGNEAFF,TGTGCCAGCAGTAGAGGTAACGAAGCTTTCTTT
TRBD2,TRBJ2-2,-,TRBV28,CASSLSSSGRRELFF,TGTGCCAGCAGTTTGTCGTCTAGCGGGAGGAGGGAGCTGTTTTTT
-,TRBJ2-1,-,TRBV14,CASSQDTSSYNEQFF,TGTGCCAGCAGCCAAGATACGAGCTCCTACAATGAGCAGTTCTTC
-,TRBJ2-1,-,TRBV24-1,CATSDTGTDFYNEQFF,TGTGCCACCAGTGATACCGGGACGGATTTCTACAATGAGCAGTTCTTC
-,TRBJ1-1,-,TRBV4-1,CASTPGVRNTEAFF,TGCGCCAGCACACCAGGAGTCAGGAACACTGAAGCTTTCTTT
-,TRBJ2-2,-,TRBV6-5,CASIPGSNTGELFF,TGTGCCAGCATCCCAGGTTCGAACACCGGGGAGCTGTTTTTT
-,TRBJ1-5,-,TRBV3-1/TRBV3-2,CASSQGSNQPQHF,TGTGCCAGCAGCCAAGGGTCTAATCAGCCCCAGCATTTT